The entry below gives a single T cell receptor beta chain sequence along with its context. Its antigen is unknown. V was trimmed by 3 bases and J by 4 bases, leaving 16 bases between them. Germline V lookup: CDR1 DFQATT, CDR2 SNEGSKA (reference sequence). The CDR3 runs to 15 residues. The data derive from a study of T cells in Graves' hyperthyroidism and ophthalmopathy. Notes on the study in general: Clonotypes that were expanded in thyroid above 0.001 mostly appeared in blood too.

Amplified TCR beta CDR3 regions derived from RNA transcripts. The HTBI set primed first-round TCR CDR3 RT-PCR. MiXCR was run by TCRdb on the multiplex PCR reads, yielding one entry per CDR3 protein. The sample records over 150,000 distinct CDR3 sequences, 17% being singletons. The clonotype originates from a woman aged 45-65 years with Graves' hyperthyroidism. The chain carries TRBV20-1 and TRBJ2-1; D remains unclear. The sample was blood. The CDR3: CSASKGGTAYNEQFF. The CDR3 nucleotides are TGCAGTGCTAGTAAAGGTGGCACTGCATACAATGAGCAGTTCTTC.